Detailed here is one T cell receptor beta chain. The antigen it recognizes is unknown. There are no base qualities to consult, and no much larger clone falls within one base. These data belong to a study of beta chain features in type 1 diabetes (dated by TCRdb to 2017 to 2018). As for the study more broadly: Mean age, gender distribution, total cell number and subset yield were not different between patients and healthy donors. In the study, TCRB repertoires of sorted circulating CD4+ T cell subsets from recently diagnosed type 1 diabetes patients were compared with those of matched healthy donors. A total of about 110 million sorted cells were examined across all samples, and the number of cells per subset was strongly correlated with RNA yield. Naive and central memory subsets were obtained from all 30 or so donors, but regulatory and stem cell-like memory subsets were isolated from only 8 patients and roughly eight healthy donors. Here is what the overall study found, with its caveats: Because small numbers of individuals were included in the HLA sub-analyses, any influence of HLA type on TCRB rearrangement was left unresolved. A moderate but significant shortening of TCRB CDR3 length was observed in type 1 diabetes patients in all four CD4+ subsets. At VDJ recombination sites, type 1 diabetes patients had fewer insertions and more deleted nucleotides, which implies abnormalities in thymic rearrangement. The naive, central memory and regulatory TCRB repertoires appeared to resemble one another more closely among patients than among healthy donors. Shorter templates might have been favored by PCR, but patient and control samples were amplified and corrected together, so both groups would have been affected equally by any skew. Sequencing cDNA rather than genomic DNA could over-represent highly expressing activated cells, although activation and CD3 levels did not differ between groups.

Each donor gave one peripheral blood draw, averaging approximately 0.12 L, which was collected into heparinised tubes. Naive, central memory, regulatory and stem cell-like memory CD4+ T cells were sorted on a BD FACSAria II using a panel including CD45RO, CCR7, CD25, CD127, CD95 and CD27. All sorted populations exceeded 98% purity. PBMCs were isolated immediately by Lymphoprep density gradient centrifugation and stained directly without culture. So that batch effects would be minimized, each experiment stained and sorted samples in pairs, pairing one healthy donor with one patient. The entire isolated RNA was reverse transcribed using the High Capacity cDNA Reverse Transcription Kit, and thus expressed TCRB transcripts were sequenced. Deep immunoSEQ sequencing was applied to naive, central memory and regulatory T cell samples, giving an average of about 3.7 million total reads per sample. Sorted cells were lysed in RLT buffer and RNA was extracted with DNase-treated RNeasy Micro or Mini kits, depending on cell number. To prevent cross-contamination, every cell subset was processed on its own, while patient and healthy donor samples were processed together. The immunoSEQ multiplex PCR was used to amplify TCRB sequences from cDNA, yielding 87-bp fragments that span the CDR3 region. Sequencing of the amplicons was done on the Illumina HiSeq platform. The study's processing was this. PCR bias was corrected computationally using synthetic template baselines, and reads within Hamming distance 2 were collapsed, with unmergeable singletons discarded. Reads were aligned against IMGT so that V, D and J genes, CDR3 length and insertions or deletions at six rearrangement sites could be assigned. Within each subset, clonotype counts were normalized to the number of sorted cells before true diversity and Gini coefficients were calculated with the tcR R package. The overlap coefficient, calculated on TCRB nucleotide sequences, was used to measure repertoire sharing. Out-of-frame TCRB sequences from naive cells were analyzed to stand in for the pre-selection repertoire. TCRdb retrieved this table from immuneACCESS and kept in-frame rearrangements only. Not all clones are present; in checked studies, unresolved V genes account for under half, and no reason is known for the remainder. D and trimming were read from the DNA, whereas the V and J calls and clone size are those reported in that table. The sample records around 310,000 clones, 13% of which are singletons. The ten biggest clones cover roughly 0.016% of the sample.

Specimen: naive CD4+ T cells from blood. Reading the label with the study, this specimen's cell subset or site is: true naive CD4+ T cells. This TCR was sampled from a woman between 18 and 30 years old with type 1 diabetes.

The DNA is as follows: TGTGCCAGCAGCTCGATCTCGACTAGCCCCGGGGAGCTGTTTTTT. It translates as CASSSISTSPGELFF. The V gene is TRBV11-2 and the J gene is TRBJ2-2, and 7 bases in between align with TRBD2. Sequences SGHAT (CDR1) and FQNNGV (CDR2) are obtained from the germline V gene. Reading from cysteine to phenylalanine, the CDR3 counts 15 amino acids. The retained sequence is limited to the CDR3, 45 bases, with the frame set at the first base. V loses 4 bases at its end and J loses 6 bases; junction bases beyond the gene matches: 8.